These 7 T cell receptor beta chains share one sample of origin, sequenced in a study of neoadjuvant anti-PD-1 for oral cavity cancer. Some clones are missing from TCRdb's copy, which holds only in-frame ones; the method was immunoSEQ multiplex PCR. The sample gives 20,000 to 30,000 clones, roughly 30% of which show up once; about 17% is in the top ten. Indicated time point: after neoadjuvant nivolumab, at surgical resection. The source was tumor tissue, collected after nivolumab (anti-PD-1) treatment. These receptors were taken from a person aged 35 to 85 with oral cavity squamous cell carcinoma.

The CDR3 coding sequence is TGTGCCAGCAGTGCGAATCCCAGGGGCGTCTTGGGCTACACCTTC. Translated: CASSANPRGVLGYTF. This sequence joins TRBV2 and TRBJ1-2; D may be TRBD1 (6 bases). V was clipped by 4 bases and J by 8 bases, with 20 bases between them. The germline V gene encodes CDR1 SNHLY and CDR2 FYNNEI. The CDR3 is 15 residues long. Based on the CDR3 plus reference TRBV2 and TRBJ1-2, the full variable domain is EPEVTQTPSHQVTQMGQEVILRCVPISNHLYFYWYRQILGQKVEFLVSFYNNEISEKSEIFDDQFSVERPDGSNFTLKIRSTKLEDSAMYFCASSANPRGVLGYTFGSGTRLTVV.

There are a few counts of this clone. This chain joins TRBV15 and TRBJ1-1; D gene unclear. This CDR3 has 15 amino acids. Germline CDR1 reads LNHNV; CDR2 reads YYDKDF (reference sequence). V shed 0 bases and J shed 0 bases, with 8 bases lying between them. CDR3 nucleotides: TGTGCCACCAGCAGAGATCGGACGGTGAACACTGAAGCTTTCTTT. Its translation: CATSRDRTVNTEAFF.

Many counts were recorded for this clone. The V and J genes are TRBV30 and TRBJ1-1; D perhaps matches TRBD1 (5 bases). The germline V gene encodes CDR1 GTSNPN and CDR2 SVGIG (reference sequence). V lost 5 bases and J 0 bases, leaving 13 bases between the germline ends. There are 14 residues in the CDR3. The CDR3, as DNA: TGTGCCTGGTGCGAGACAGATTTGAACACTGAAGCTTTCTTT. Its protein product is CAWCETDLNTEAFF.

V usage is TRBV30 and J usage is TRBJ1-5, with D unclear. The CDR3 contains 14 residues. Per the germline V gene, CDR1 is GTSNPN and CDR2 is SVGIG (reference sequence). DNA for the CDR3: TGTGCTATTTCGAAGGGTACCAGCAATCAGCCCCAGCATTTT. Its translation: CAISKGTSNQPQHF.

This sequence joins TRBV19 and TRBJ2-5; a possible D gene is TRBD2 (6 bases). CDR1 LNHDA and CDR2 SQIVND come from the germline V gene (reference sequence). The CDR3 consists of 15 residues. V was clipped by 1 base and J by 5 bases, with 14 bases between them. The CDR3 nucleotides read TGTGCCAGTAGTATAGGGGGAGCAGGAGGGGAGACCCAGTACTTC. As protein: CASSIGGAGGETQYF.

The chain employs TRBV5-1 and TRBJ2-7; 8 bases fit TRBD2. This CDR3 comprises 15 residues. Germline CDR1 SGHRS, CDR2 YFSETQ. J lost 6 bases, V lost 0 bases, and 8 bases had no gene match. CDR3 protein: CASSLVAGGVAEQYF. The CDR3 nucleotides read TGCGCCAGCAGCTTGGTGGCGGGAGGAGTGGCCGAGCAGTACTTC.

The chain is built from TRBV7-3 and TRBJ1-1, with D possibly matching TRBD1 (5 bases). V lost 4 bases, J lost 1 base, and 7 bases lay in between. Germline V CDR1 and CDR2: SGHTA, FQGTGA. This CDR3 spans 13 amino acids. The CDR3 DNA follows: TGTGCCAGCAGCTCTCAGGGGAACACTGAAGCTTTCTTT. Translated: CASSSQGNTEAFF.